Following are 18 T cell receptor beta chains from one sample sequenced in a study of T cells in Graves' hyperthyroidism and ophthalmopathy. Amplification of TCR beta CDR3 regions was performed using RNA transcripts as template. The HTBI primer set served for first-round RT-PCR of the TCR CDR3. One entry per CDR3 protein results from TCRdb running MiXCR on the multiplex PCR reads. In the table there are approximately 360,000 distinct CDR3 sequences, approximately 25% of which are singletons. The sequenced material came from blood. The receptor set was obtained from a man in his fifties with Graves' hyperthyroidism.

This clonotype was picked up many times. This CDR3 reads CASGGRTDTQYF. The CDR3 DNA reads TGTGCCAGCGGCGGGAGAACAGATACGCAGTATTTT. The genes are TRBV2 and TRBJ2-3, with 7 bases that match TRBD2. Trimming removed 8 bases from V and 3 bases from J; junction bases left unmatched: 2. Germline CDR1 reads SNHLY; CDR2 reads FYNNEI. This CDR3 spans 12 amino acids.

This clonotype was seen a handful of times. The chain links TRBV6-2 or TRBV6-3 to TRBJ2-7; 11 bases match TRBD2. This CDR3 contains 17 residues. From germline, CDR1 is MNHEY and CDR2 SVGEGT. V lost 6 bases to trimming and J lost 3 bases; unmatched junction nucleotides: 13. Here the CDR3 reads CASRSTGTSGNLYEQYF. In nucleotides, the CDR3 is TGTGCCAGCAGATCAACCGGGACTAGCGGTAACCTCTACGAGCAGTACTTC.

This clonotype was detected a few times. V is TRBV6-1 and J is TRBJ1-1, with 7 bases identical to TRBD1. J lost 6 bases, V lost 5 bases, and 6 bases had no gene match. Germline assignment: CDR1 MNHNS and CDR2 SASEGT. CDR3 length: 13 residues. CDR3 residues: CASSLGQTSEAFF. The CDR3 DNA follows: TGTGCCAGCAGTCTGGGACAGACGTCTGAAGCTTTCTTT.

This clonotype has a count of ten or more. The V call is TRBV5-1, the J call TRBJ2-7; 10 bases fit TRBD2. The CDR3 has 15 amino acids. From germline, CDR1 is SGHRS and CDR2 YFSETQ. V lost 2 bases and J lost 4; bases outside the gene matches: 6. CDR3 amino acids: CASSFGLADVYEQYF. The CDR3 coding sequence is TGCGCCAGCAGCTTTGGACTAGCGGACGTATACGAGCAGTACTTC.

About this clonotype itself: The junction departs from germline at one end; a sequencing error may be responsible. The chain recombines TRBV10-3 with TRBJ2-1, with TRBD1 matching over 8 bases. The CDR3 extends over 13 amino acids. Germline V gene lookup returns CDR1 ENHRY and CDR2 SYGVKD. Here the CDR3 DNA reads TGTGCCATCACCCCAGACAGGGGTGATGAGCAGCTCTTC. The encoded protein is CAITPDRGDEQLF.

Concerning this clonotype itself: This is likely a read error, given that the CDR3 carries no conserved phenylalanine or tryptophan at its end. This rearrangement joins TRBV11-2 to TRBJ2-7; D unresolved. The CDR3 extends over 11 amino acids. Per germline, CDR1 SGHAT and CDR2 FQNNGV. The V and J ends lost 5 bases and 5 bases respectively, with 7 bases between them. The CDR3 sequence is CASSARDEQYL. CDR3 nucleotides: TGTGCCAGCAGCGCTCGGGACGAGCAGTACTTG.

The V call is TRBV6-1, the J call TRBJ2-3; TRBD2 matches at 9 bases. The CDR3 spans 15 residues. Trimming cost V 6 bases and J 4 bases; bases outside gene matches: 8. The germline V gene encodes CDR1 MNHNS and CDR2 SASEGT. The CDR3, as DNA: TGTGCCAGCAGCCCACTAGCGGGTCGTCCAGATACGCAGTATTTT. Translated, it gives CASSPLAGRPDTQYF.

The rearrangement uses TRBV6-2 or TRBV6-3 and TRBJ1-3; D is uncertain. V lost 0 bases to trimming and J lost 0 bases, with 9 bases between them. CDR1 and CDR2 from the germline V gene are MNHEY and SVGEGT. This CDR3 region has 16 residues. In nucleotides, the CDR3 is TGTGCCAGCAGTTACTCGACTCAAAACTCTGGAAACACCATATATTTT. This encodes CASSYSTQNSGNTIYF.

The table lists this clonotype with a few counts. This sequence joins TRBV5-1 and TRBJ1-2; D not certain. Trimming pared 5 bases from V and 6 bases from J, leaving 17 bases between. Per the germline V gene, CDR1 is SGHRS and CDR2 is YFSETQ. This CDR3 contains 14 residues. The CDR3 reads CASSLGWADDGYTF. The CDR3 nucleotides read TGCGCCAGCAGTTTAGGGTGGGCGGACGATGGCTACACCTTC.

This clonotype was seen repeatedly, ten times or more. The chain uses TRBV5-1 and TRBJ2-1, with TRBD2 matching over 9 bases. Germline V CDR1 and CDR2: SGHRS, YFSETQ. J was trimmed by 7 bases and V by 0 bases; bases with no gene match: 5. This CDR3 is 15 amino acids long. CDR3 sequence (DNA): TGCGCCAGCAGCTTGGTCCTAGCGGGGATAAATGAGCAGTTCTTC. Its translation is CASSLVLAGINEQFF.

J is TRBJ2-5 and V is TRBV10-2, with 9 positions matching TRBD2. Germline V gene lookup returns CDR1 WSHSY and CDR2 SAAADI. V shed 1 base, J shed 2 bases, and the junction held 2 bases outside the gene matches. This CDR3 has 15 residues. CDR3 residues: CASSELTSGQETQYF. The CDR3 DNA follows: TGCGCCAGCAGTGAGTTGACTAGCGGACAAGAGACCCAGTACTTC.

This clonotype was observed at least ten times. V gene TRBV18 combines with J gene TRBJ2-7, with 7 bases aligning to TRBD1. CDR1 and CDR2 (germline): KGHSH, LQKENI. This CDR3 is 15 amino acids long. The V and J ends lost 4 bases and 7 bases, in that order; junction bases with no gene match: 13. Here the CDR3 DNA reads TGTGCCAGCTCACGACAGGGATTTGGACTCCTAGAGCAGTACTTC. Its translation: CASSRQGFGLLEQYF. Using reference TRBV18 and TRBJ2-7 for the parts outside the CDR3, the full variable domain is NAGVMQNPRHLVRRRGQEARLRCSPMKGHSHVYWYRQLPEEGLKFMVYLQKENIIDESGMPKERFSAEFPKEGPSILRIQQVVRGDSAAYFCASSRQGFGLLEQYFGPGTRLTVT.

This chain uses TRBV7-2 with TRBJ1-1; D unclear. CDR1 and CDR2 (germline): SGHTA, FQGNSA. The V end lost 2 bases, the J end lost 0 bases, and 10 bases lay between the germline ends. The CDR3 covers 15 residues. CDR3 amino acids: CASSLQAAMNTEAFF. The CDR3 DNA follows: TGTGCCAGCAGCTTACAGGCAGCCATGAACACTGAAGCTTTCTTT.

This clonotype was recorded a few times. The genes are TRBV3-1 and TRBJ1-6; D is unclear. The CDR3 is made up of 15 amino acids. Germline V CDR1 and CDR2: LGHDT, YNNKEL (reference sequence). With 1 base removed from V and 9 bases from J, the gap between germline ends came to 13 bases. CDR3 sequence: CASSQGLPDGSPLHF. In DNA form, the CDR3 reads TGTGCCAGCAGCCAAGGACTGCCCGACGGTTCACCCCTCCACTTT.

The chain combines TRBV6-5 with TRBJ2-7; D gene unclear. V gave up 0 bases and J gave up 9 bases, with 12 bases separating them. Germline V gene sequence: CDR1 MNHEY, CDR2 SVGAGI. This CDR3 comprises 13 residues. The CDR3 loop is CASSYSDRAVQYF. The CDR3, as DNA: TGTGCCAGCAGTTACTCGGACCGGGCGGTGCAGTACTTC.

There are a few counts of this clonotype. The genes are TRBV7-2 and TRBJ2-2; TRBD2 matches 8 bases. The CDR3 sequence is 16 residues long. The junction had 11 bases not matched to a gene; V was cut back by 5 bases and J by 6 bases. CDR1 is SGHTA, CDR2 FQGNSA, per germline. In DNA, the CDR3 is TGTGCCAGCAGCCTATCAGCGGGAGCGGCGTCCGGGGAGCTGTTTTTT. Residues: CASSLSAGAASGELFF.

Many counts were recorded for this clonotype. This sequence joins TRBV7-2 and TRBJ2-1; 10 positions match TRBD2. CDR3 length equals 15 residues. Germline CDR1 is SGHTA and CDR2 is FQGNSA. The V and J ends lost 4 bases and 3 bases, in that order; junction bases with no gene match: 3. In DNA form, the CDR3 reads TGTGCCAGCAGCTACGGGACTAGCGTCTACAATGAGCAGTTCTTC. Translating gives CASSYGTSVYNEQFF.

The chain is built from TRBV19 and TRBJ2-7; D is perhaps TRBD2 (5 bases). The CDR3 contains 15 residues. CDR1 and CDR2 (germline): LNHDA, SQIVND (reference sequence). The V gene lost 6 bases and the J gene lost 2 bases, with 17 bases spanning the gap. The CDR3 loop reads CASSFRDGGPYEQYF. As DNA, the CDR3 is TGTGCCAGTAGCTTTCGTGACGGAGGCCCCTACGAGCAGTACTTC.